The 8 T cell receptor beta chains presented below share a single source sample, sequenced in a study of shared clonotypes between healthy human individuals. Repertoires were generated with immunoSEQ multiplex PCR, while TCRdb's copy carries only in-frame clones and drops some. Of 450,000 to 600,000 clones detected, approximately 79% appear once; the ten largest clones hold over 9.5%. The sample was PBMCs. Receptor source: a woman aged 40 to 50 in good health. Some clones in this sample may be carry-over from other donors' samples.

CDR3 protein: CASSDYSNQPQHF. CDR3 coding DNA: TGTGCCAGCAGCGATTATAGCAATCAGCCCCAGCATTTT. The V gene is TRBV6-1, the J gene TRBJ1-5; D is undetermined. The CDR3 sequence is 13 residues long. Trimming stripped 6 bases from V and 0 bases from J, with 6 bases between. The germline gives CDR1 MNHNS, CDR2 SASEGT.

The V gene is TRBV27, the J gene TRBJ2-1, with 10 bases lining up with TRBD1. V was clipped by 5 bases and J by 9 bases; unmatched bases: 7. CDR1 is MNHEY and CDR2 is SMNVEV in the germline V gene (reference sequence). The CDR3 is 14 residues long. The CDR3 DNA reads as TGTGCCAGCAGTACCGGGACAGGGGAACGTGAGCAGTTCTTC. Translated: CASSTGTGEREQFF.

This clone showed up just a few times. The gene calls are TRBV10-3 and TRBJ2-5; D not certain. Germline CDR1 and CDR2: ENHRY and SYGVKD. V was pared by 2 bases and J by 5 bases, with 12 bases between. This CDR3 has 14 residues. CDR3 DNA: TGTGCCATCAGTGAGAGGCTACCCGGGGAGACCCAGTACTTC. It specifies CAISERLPGETQYF.

The chain recombines TRBV5-6 with TRBJ2-2; D possibly corresponds to TRBD1 (7 bases). This CDR3 is 16 amino acids long. Germline V gives CDR1 SGHDT, CDR2 YYEEEE. Trimming left V 0 bases short and J 6 bases short, with 15 bases between. CDR3 sequence (DNA): TGTGCCAGCAGCTTGGAAGGCAGGGGGGTCGCCGGGGAGCTGTTTTTT. Translated: CASSLEGRGVAGELFF.

The V and J genes are TRBV28 and TRBJ1-1; D uncertain. CDR1 and CDR2 from the germline V gene are MDHEN and SYDVKM. The V end lost 1 base, the J end lost 4 bases, and 13 bases lay between the germline ends. The CDR3 loop spans 15 amino acids. The CDR3 is CASSLLGLGSTEAFF. For the CDR3, the DNA is TGTGCCAGCAGTTTATTGGGATTAGGGAGCACTGAAGCTTTCTTT.

This chain connects TRBV5-1 to TRBJ2-5; D not certain. V lost 0 bases to trimming and J lost 1 base, with 7 bases between them. The CDR3 has 14 amino acids. Germline CDR1 is SGHRS and CDR2 is YFSETQ. CDR3 bases: TGCGCCAGCAGCTTGGGCGCAGTCCAAGAGACCCAGTACTTC. Its translation: CASSLGAVQETQYF. The variable domain in full, with the rest retrieved from reference TRBV5-1 and TRBJ2-5, is KAGVTQTPRYLIKTRGQQVTLSCSPISGHRSVSWYQQTPGQGLQFLFEYFSETQRNKGNFPGRFSGRQFSNSRSEMNVSTLELGDSALYLCASSLGAVQETQYFGPGTRLLVL.

The genes are TRBV5-6 and TRBJ1-3; D gene uncertain. V shed 1 base and J shed 2 bases, with 10 bases lying between them. CDR1 is SGHDT and CDR2 is YYEEEE in the germline V gene. This CDR3 has 15 residues. CDR3 region: CASSLFSGAGNTIYF. DNA for the CDR3: TGTGCCAGCAGCTTGTTCTCAGGAGCTGGAAACACCATATATTTT.

This clone was observed many times. This rearrangement joins TRBV6-5 to TRBJ2-2; D might be TRBD1 (5 bases). Germline V gene lookup returns CDR1 MNHEY and CDR2 SVGAGI. Trimming took 4 bases from V and 5 from J, leaving 8 bases between them. CDR3 length: 13 amino acids. The CDR3 region is CASSLQGTGELFF. CDR3 bases: TGTGCCAGCAGTTTGCAGGGAACCGGGGAGCTGTTTTTT.